This is a list of T cell receptor beta chains from one sample in a study of T cell changes during pregnancy in multiple sclerosis. Using immunoSEQ multiplex PCR, the repertoire was profiled, and TCRdb retains in-frame clones only, with some absent. The sample lists roughly 68,000 clones, about 91% occurring once. This specimen consisted of peripheral blood, obtained in the second trimester of pregnancy. The receptors shown here come from a female donor in good health, enrolled as a control in a pregnancy study. Both conserved end residues are part of each CDR3. Fields, in order: J gene, V gene, D gene, CDR3 DNA, CDR3 protein. D genes are given only for firm matches.

J: TRBJ2-1; V: TRBV27; D: TRBD2; DNA: TGTGCCAGCAGTTGGCCATCTAGCGGTCCTAGATTCAATGAGCAGTTCTTC; CDR3: CASSWPSSGPRFNEQFF
J: TRBJ2-7; V: TRBV28; D: TRBD1; DNA: TGTGCCAGCAGCTCAGGACAGGGAAATCGGAACGAGCAGTACTTC; CDR3: CASSSGQGNRNEQYF
J: TRBJ1-4; V: TRBV5-1; D: -; DNA: TGCGCCAGCAGCTTGGCCCGGCAGGATGAAAAACTGTTTTTT; CDR3: CASSLARQDEKLFF
J: TRBJ2-5; V: TRBV5-6; D: -; DNA: TGTGCCAGCAGCTTGAGGCTAGGAGTAGAGACCCAGTACTTC; CDR3: CASSLRLGVETQYF
J: TRBJ1-1; V: TRBV7-9; D: -; DNA: TGTGCCAGCAGCTTATCGGGGGGCACTGAAGCTTTCTTT; CDR3: CASSLSGGTEAFF
J: TRBJ2-2; V: TRBV10-1; D: -; DNA: TGCGCCAGCAGTGAACATGCGGGCACCGGGGAGCTGTTTTTT; CDR3: CASSEHAGTGELFF
J: TRBJ2-1; V: TRBV28; D: TRBD1; DNA: TGTGCCAGCAGTGACAGGGGCCCCAGCTCCTACAATGAGCAGTTCTTC; CDR3: CASSDRGPSSYNEQFF
J: TRBJ1-1; V: TRBV25-1; D: -; DNA: TGTGCCAGCAGTGAGGGGCTTTTAACTGAAGCTTTCTTT; CDR3: CASSEGLLTEAFF
J: TRBJ2-1; V: TRBV28; D: TRBD2; DNA: TGTGCCAGCAGTCCGTTAGCGGGAGGGCCTTCCAATGAGCAGTTCTTC; CDR3: CASSPLAGGPSNEQFF
J: TRBJ2-7; V: TRBV6-1; D: -; DNA: TGTGCCAGCAGTGAATACGACCAGGGCGGATGGAACGAGCAGTACTTC; CDR3: CASSEYDQGGWNEQYF